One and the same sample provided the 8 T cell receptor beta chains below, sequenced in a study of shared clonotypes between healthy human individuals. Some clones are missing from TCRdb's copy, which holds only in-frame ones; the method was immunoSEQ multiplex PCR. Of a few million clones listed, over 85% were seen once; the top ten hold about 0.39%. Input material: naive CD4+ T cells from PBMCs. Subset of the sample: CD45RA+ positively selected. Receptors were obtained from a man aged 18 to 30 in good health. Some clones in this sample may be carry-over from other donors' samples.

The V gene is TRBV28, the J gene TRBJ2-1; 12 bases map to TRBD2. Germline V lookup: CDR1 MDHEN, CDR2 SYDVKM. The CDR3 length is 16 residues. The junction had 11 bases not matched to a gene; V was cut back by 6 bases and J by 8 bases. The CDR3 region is CASSTDRLAGVYEQFF. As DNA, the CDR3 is TGTGCCAGCAGCACCGACCGACTAGCGGGAGTCTATGAGCAGTTCTTC. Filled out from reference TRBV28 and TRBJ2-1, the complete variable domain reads DVKVTQSSRYLVKRTGEKVFLECVQDMDHENMFWYRQDPGLGLRLIYFSYDVKMKEKGDIPEGYSVSREKKERFSLILESASTNQTSMYLCASSTDRLAGVYEQFFGPGTRLTVL.

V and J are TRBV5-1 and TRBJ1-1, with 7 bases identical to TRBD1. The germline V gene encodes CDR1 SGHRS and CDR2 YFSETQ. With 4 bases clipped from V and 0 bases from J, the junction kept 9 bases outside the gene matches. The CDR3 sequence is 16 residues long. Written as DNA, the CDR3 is TGCGCCAGCAGCCCAAGGACCACAGGGGTGAACACTGAAGCTTTCTTT. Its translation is CASSPRTTGVNTEAFF.

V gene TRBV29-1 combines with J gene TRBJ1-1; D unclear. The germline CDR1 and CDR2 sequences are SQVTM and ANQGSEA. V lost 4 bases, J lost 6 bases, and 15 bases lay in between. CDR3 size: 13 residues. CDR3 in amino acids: CSVVQTGWAEAFF. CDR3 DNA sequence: TGCAGCGTTGTCCAGACGGGATGGGCTGAAGCTTTCTTT.

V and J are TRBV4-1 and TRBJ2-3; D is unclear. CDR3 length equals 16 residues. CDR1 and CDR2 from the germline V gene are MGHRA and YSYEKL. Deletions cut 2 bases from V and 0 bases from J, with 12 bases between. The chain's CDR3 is CASSQPYGISTDTQYF. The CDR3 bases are TGCGCCAGCAGCCAACCATATGGGATTAGCACAGATACGCAGTATTTT.

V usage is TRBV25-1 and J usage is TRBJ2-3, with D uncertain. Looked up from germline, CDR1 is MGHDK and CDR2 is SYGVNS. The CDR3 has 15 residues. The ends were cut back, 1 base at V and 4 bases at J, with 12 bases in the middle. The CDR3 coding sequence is TGTGCCAGCAGTGAATTGACATCGAGCCCAGATACGCAGTATTTT. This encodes CASSELTSSPDTQYF.

Written as DNA, the CDR3 is TGCGCCAGCAGCCAGGCCGTGAGTAGCTCTGGAAACACCATATATTTT. Protein product: CASSQAVSSSGNTIYF. This chain connects TRBV4-3 to TRBJ1-3, with D hard to call. Germline V CDR1 and CDR2: LGHNA, YSLEER. The CDR3 spans 16 residues. With 3 bases removed from V and 0 bases from J, the gap between germline ends came to 12 bases.

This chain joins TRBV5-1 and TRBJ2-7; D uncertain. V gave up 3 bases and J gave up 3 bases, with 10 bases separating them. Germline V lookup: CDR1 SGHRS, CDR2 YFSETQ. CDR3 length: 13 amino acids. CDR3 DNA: TGCGCCAGCAGCTCGACACAAGACTACGAGCAGTACTTC. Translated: CASSSTQDYEQYF.

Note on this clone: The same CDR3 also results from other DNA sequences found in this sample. CDR3 protein: CASSSGTGEETQYF. CDR3 bases: TGTGCCAGCAGCTCCGGGACAGGGGAAGAGACCCAGTACTTC. The chain joins TRBV7-9 to TRBJ2-5; 10 bases line up with TRBD1. Germline trimming cut 4 bases from V and 3 bases from J; bases unmatched to any gene: 2. The CDR3 is made up of 14 amino acids. CDR1 is SEHNR, CDR2 FQNEAQ, per germline (reference sequence).